This passage covers 24 T cell receptor beta chains from one sample sequenced in a study of T cells in Graves' hyperthyroidism and ophthalmopathy. The CDR3 regions of TCR beta were amplified from RNA transcripts. During a first-round RT-PCR of the TCR CDR3, the HTBI primer set was used. TCRdb re-called the multiplex PCR reads with MiXCR, one entry per CDR3 protein. The data show about 520,000 distinct CDR3 sequences, roughly 25% seen once. The material sequenced was blood. The receptor source for this set is a woman in her thirties with Graves' ophthalmopathy.

The V call is TRBV5-1, the J call TRBJ2-2, with 8 positions matching TRBD1. V was pared by 7 bases and J by 3 bases, with 8 bases of the junction left unmatched. The germline V gene has CDR1 SGHRS and CDR2 YFSETQ. CDR3 length: 15 amino acids. The CDR3 sequence is CASGTQGVHTGELFF. Written as DNA, the CDR3 is TGCGCCAGCGGTACACAGGGGGTACACACCGGGGAGCTGTTTTTT.

The chain joins TRBV6-1 to TRBJ1-5; TRBD1 is a possible D gene (6 bases). Trimming removed 5 bases from V and 4 bases from J, with 15 bases in between. There are 15 residues in the CDR3. Germline V gene sequence: CDR1 MNHNS, CDR2 SASEGT. The CDR3 loop is CASSQGSGRNQPQHF. CDR3 in DNA: TGTGCCAGCAGTCAGGGGTCAGGACGAAATCAGCCCCAGCATTTT.

The V call is TRBV6-5, the J call TRBJ1-5; unclear D gene. V was trimmed by 0 bases and J by 0 bases, leaving 6 bases between them. Looked up from germline, CDR1 is MNHEY and CDR2 is SVGAGI. This CDR3 is built from 15 residues. DNA of the CDR3: TGTGCCAGCAGTTACTCACGGGATAGCAATCAGCCCCAGCATTTT. Amino acid sequence: CASSYSRDSNQPQHF.

This clonotype has ten or more counts. CDR3 protein: CSAREGGYYEQYF. In DNA, the CDR3 is TGCAGTGCTAGAGAGGGAGGGTACTACGAGCAGTACTTC. V gene TRBV20-1 combines with J gene TRBJ2-7, with 7 positions matching TRBD2. The CDR3 loop spans 13 amino acids. Trimming removed 0 bases from V and 3 bases from J; junction bases left unmatched: 2. In germline, CDR1 is DFQATT, CDR2 SNEGSKA (reference sequence).

Many counts were recorded for this clonotype. The V call is TRBV30, the J call TRBJ1-2, with D possibly being TRBD1 (6 bases). The CDR3 length is 14 residues. V lost 2 bases, J lost 9 bases, and 19 bases lay in between. Per germline, CDR1 GTSNPN and CDR2 SVGIG (reference sequence). CDR3 residues: CAWSRGQGEPRYTF. The CDR3 nucleotides read TGTGCCTGGAGTAGGGGACAAGGCGAGCCTCGCTACACCTTC.

This clonotype was detected a few times. This chain connects TRBV18 to TRBJ1-1; D might be TRBD1 (5 bases). This CDR3 contains 16 residues. V shed 0 bases and J shed 5 bases, with 16 bases lying between them. Germline V gene lookup returns CDR1 KGHSH and CDR2 LQKENI. The CDR3 sequence is CASSPPRGGGVTEAFF. CDR3 sequence (DNA): TGTGCCAGCTCACCACCGAGGGGCGGGGGGGTGACTGAAGCTTTCTTT.

This clonotype was seen a few times. The chain is built from TRBV27 and TRBJ2-7, with unresolved D. Germline V gene data show CDR1 as MNHEY and CDR2 as SMNVEV (reference sequence). The CDR3 extends over 13 amino acids. Trimming cost V 2 bases and J 2 bases, with 7 bases left between them. CDR3: CASSLSKTYEQYF. The CDR3, as DNA: TGTGCCAGCAGTTTAAGCAAAACCTACGAGCAGTACTTC.

The chain carries TRBV12-3 or TRBV12-4 and TRBJ2-5, with 9 bases matching TRBD2. After removal of 3 bases from V and 1 base from J, the junction contained 6 bases not matched to a gene. The CDR3 contains 16 residues. The CDR3 sequence: CASSFIISGGQETQYF. CDR3 sequence (DNA): TGTGCCAGCAGTTTCATTATTAGCGGGGGCCAAGAGACCCAGTACTTC.

Only a few counts were recorded for this clonotype. The V and J genes are TRBV12-5 and TRBJ1-1, with a possible D match to TRBD1 (5 bases). CDR1 is LGHNT, CDR2 FRNRAP, per germline. The CDR3 length is 13 residues. V lost 0 bases, J lost 4 bases, and 6 bases lay in between. The CDR3 spells CASGLVDITEAFF. The CDR3 DNA reads as TGTGCTAGTGGTTTGGTGGACATCACTGAAGCTTTCTTT.

The chain employs TRBV6-2 or TRBV6-3 and TRBJ1-5, with 7 positions matching TRBD1. Per germline, CDR1 MNHEY and CDR2 SVGEGT. Losses at the gene ends were 6 bases for V and 4 bases for J; bases not matched to a gene: 12. The CDR3 extends over 16 amino acids. The CDR3: CASRSSRQGPNQPQHF. CDR3 coding DNA: TGTGCCAGCAGGAGTTCAAGACAGGGACCGAATCAGCCCCAGCATTTT.

This clonotype appeared many times. In DNA, the CDR3 is TGTGCCAGCAGATCTAGGGGGCGAGGAACTGAAGCTTTCTTT. It encodes CASRSRGRGTEAFF. The chain carries TRBV3-1 and TRBJ1-1, with 7 bases lining up with TRBD1. V trimming: 6 bases; J trimming: 5 bases; junction bases outside the gene matches: 9. Germline CDR1 and CDR2: LGHDT and YNNKEL (reference sequence). This CDR3 region has 14 residues.

J is TRBJ1-6 and V is TRBV28, with D possibly matching TRBD1 (6 bases). From germline, CDR1 is MDHEN and CDR2 SYDVKM. This CDR3 region has 18 residues. Trimming shortened V by 3 bases and J by 0 bases, and 15 bases separated the two germline ends. In DNA, the CDR3 is TGTGCCAGCAGTTTCGACTACAGGGAAAGCTCCTATAATTCACCCCTCCACTTT. Translation: CASSFDYRESSYNSPLHF.

The sample holds a few counts of this clonotype. The genes are TRBV12-3 or TRBV12-4 and TRBJ2-7, with a weak D call TRBD1 (5 bases). This CDR3 comprises 12 residues. Trimming took 3 bases from V and 5 from J, leaving 8 bases between them. CDR3 sequence: CASSFGQNEQYF. CDR3 in DNA: TGTGCCAGCAGTTTCGGACAAAACGAGCAGTACTTC.

The table lists this clonotype with many counts. The chain couples TRBV27 to TRBJ2-1, with TRBD1 matching over 7 bases. The CDR3 runs to 14 residues. V lost 3 bases to trimming and J lost 5 bases; unmatched junction nucleotides: 4. In germline, CDR1 is MNHEY, CDR2 SMNVEV (reference sequence). The CDR3 DNA sequence: TGTGCCAGCAGTTTCCAGGGGGTTCACAATGAGCAGTTCTTC. Encoded protein: CASSFQGVHNEQFF.

This clonotype showed up many times. The chain recombines TRBV6-1 with TRBJ1-1, with D perhaps matching TRBD1 (6 bases). The CDR3 consists of 13 residues. CDR1 and CDR2 from the germline V gene are MNHNS and SASEGT. V lost 6 bases and J lost 2, with 10 bases in between. This chain's CDR3 is CASRWDTNTEAFF. The CDR3 DNA follows: TGTGCCAGCAGATGGGACACCAACACTGAAGCTTTCTTT.

The sample holds many counts of this clonotype. The V and J genes are TRBV10-1 and TRBJ1-1, with 9 positions matching TRBD1. V was pared by 5 bases and J by 3 bases, with 4 bases of the junction left unmatched. The CDR3 runs 14 residues. CDR1 and CDR2 (germline): WNHNN, SYGVQD (reference sequence). The CDR3 here is CASSKDRGYTEAFF. The CDR3 coding sequence is TGCGCCAGCAGTAAGGACAGGGGTTACACTGAAGCTTTCTTT.

At least ten counts were recorded for this clonotype. The genes are TRBV28 and TRBJ1-1; D is unresolved. The CDR3 spans 14 residues. Trimming stripped 4 bases from V and 1 base from J, with 10 bases between. Germline CDR1 reads MDHEN; CDR2 reads SYDVKM. The CDR3: CASSSAGKNTEAFF. CDR3 nucleotides: TGTGCCAGCAGTTCGGCGGGGAAGAACACTGAAGCTTTCTTT.

The chain joins TRBV12-3 or TRBV12-4 to TRBJ2-5; TRBD2 agrees at 8 bases. With V trimmed by 4 bases and J by 4 bases, 14 bases remained unmatched. CDR3 length equals 17 residues. As DNA, the CDR3 is TGTGCCAGCAGTTACTCGATACGGCGGGGGGCCGGAGAGACCCAGTACTTC. This codes for CASSYSIRRGAGETQYF.

The gene calls are TRBV9 and TRBJ2-5; 13 bases match TRBD2. This CDR3 region has 17 residues. V shed 4 bases and J 5 bases; nucleotides not matched to a gene: 11. CDR1 and CDR2 from the germline V gene are SGDLS and YYNGEE. CDR3 region: CASSPDMTSGGSETQYF. The CDR3 nucleotides read TGTGCCAGCAGCCCTGATATGACTAGCGGGGGGTCCGAGACCCAGTACTTC. Complete variable domain (other parts from reference TRBV9 and TRBJ2-5): DSGVTQTPKHLITATGQRVTLRCSPRSGDLSVYWYQQSLDQGLQFLIQYYNGEERAKGNILERFSAQQFPDLHSELNLSSLELGDSALYFCASSPDMTSGGSETQYFGPGTRLLVL.

This clonotype came up a few times. CDR3: CATTTWYTNTGELFF. In DNA, the CDR3 is TGTGCCACGACCACCTGGTACACTAACACCGGGGAGCTGTTTTTT. This chain connects TRBV12-3 or TRBV12-4 to TRBJ2-2; D unclear. The V gene lost 10 bases and the J gene lost 2 bases, with 17 bases spanning the gap. There are 15 residues in the CDR3.

As regards this clonotype: One end of the junction fails to match germline, which may point to a read error. The chain recombines TRBV29-1 with TRBJ2-7; 8 bases are shared with TRBD1. This CDR3 spans 14 amino acids. Germline CDR1 is SQVTM and CDR2 is ANQGSEA. DNA of the CDR3: TGCAGCGTTGAAGAGGACTCAGGGGGCTACGAGCAGAACTTC. Amino acids: CSVEEDSGGYEQNF.

This clonotype showed up many times. The rearrangement joins TRBV11-1 to TRBJ2-2, with D possibly matching TRBD2 (5 bases). The CDR3 is made up of 15 amino acids. Germline V gene sequence: CDR1 SGHAT, CDR2 FQDESV (reference sequence). V was shortened by 3 bases and J by 5 bases, with 13 bases between the two germline ends. In DNA, the CDR3 is TGTGCCAGCAGCTTGGCCTCGGGGTGGACCGGGGAGCTGTTTTTT. It specifies CASSLASGWTGELFF.

This clonotype was recorded once. Without the conserved terminal phenylalanine or tryptophan, this CDR3 likely stems from a read error. The chain joins TRBV12-3 or TRBV12-4 to TRBJ1-1; no clear D. The CDR3 has 14 residues. The CDR3 nucleotides read TGTGCCAGCACCCTCGGGTTGGTCAACACCGAAGCTTTCTGT. The encoded protein is CASTLGLVNTEAFC.

Regarding this clonotype: Possible read error: a much larger clone is one base away. The CDR3 nucleotides are TGTGTCAGCGCCGTCGACGGCCACACTGAAGCTTTCTTT. It translates to CVSAVDGHTEAFF. This rearrangement joins TRBV7-9 to TRBJ1-1; D unresolved. Per germline, CDR1 SEHNR and CDR2 FQNEAQ (reference sequence). This CDR3 is built from 13 residues.